The sequence of this T cell receptor (beta chain) was determined in a study of blood T cell repertoires in COVID-19. For the study at large: COVID-19 samples, acute and convalescent, were from the United States, Italy and Spain.

The CDR3 length is 14 residues. Trimming removed 4 bases at V and 5 bases at J, with 14 bases between. Germline V gives CDR1 LGHDT, CDR2 YNNKEL (reference sequence). Authors' methods: For nucleated cells, counts were estimated from reference gene primer amplification. Assay used: immunoSEQ multiplex PCR; TCRdb lists only in-frame clones, some missing. V, J and clone size derive from that table, while D and trimming were established from the DNA sequence. The sample yields 150,000 or so clones, roughly 80% seen once. Sequencing used peripheral blood. The chain combines TRBV3-1 (or the pseudogene TRBV3-2) with TRBJ1-2; D possibly corresponds to TRBD1 (5 bases). The receptor was derived from a woman aged 55-75 years with acute or convalescent COVID-19. For the CDR3, the DNA is TGTGCCAGCAGCCTAGACGGACAAATTTATGGCTACACCTTC. Its protein is CASSLDGQIYGYTF.